This entry features one T cell receptor (beta chain) sequence. Its antigen is as yet unknown. This entry belongs to a study of post-analysis software for immune sequencing data. Overall study: Both relapsing-remitting and secondary progressive multiple sclerosis featured among the disease courses, as did progressive-relapsing multiple sclerosis. General observations from the study: Samples made in the same batch grouped tightly together by F measure. A few TRBV segments (TRBV5-6, TRBV5-1 and TRBV20-1 among them) occurred more frequently in patients than in controls. Diversity measured as normalized Chao1 was significantly lower in multiple sclerosis patients than in controls.

V shed 4 bases and J shed 6 bases, with 10 bases lying between them. The CDR3 sequence is 12 residues long. Germline V gene lookup returns CDR1 SGHRS and CDR2 YFSETQ. Tagging with unique molecular identifiers was a feature of the TCR beta cDNA libraries. Yield was approximately 500,000 cDNA molecules from about 1 to 10 million T cells. TCRdb re-called the PCR reads with MiXCR, one entry per CDR3 protein. This table has hundreds of thousands of distinct CDR3 sequences, over 45% appearing once. Sequencing used blood. This TCR derives from a girl under 10 years old with multiple sclerosis. The rearrangement links TRBV5-1 to TRBJ1-1; a possible D gene is TRBD1 (6 bases). CDR3 sequence reads: CASSARGAEAFF. CDR3 in DNA: TGCGCCAGCAGCGCCAGGGGCGCTGAAGCTTTCTTT.